Listed here is a single T cell receptor beta chain. Its target is not known. This sample was included in a study of T cell clonotyping in hematopoietic cell transplantation. Clones were read by immunoSEQ multiplex PCR, and TCRdb kept only the in-frame ones, dropping some. Here the sample spans some 40,000 clones, 94% being singletons. General observations from the study: At the given depth, recipient repertoires were over 95% de novo clonotypes. Pathologically expanded recipient clonotypes increased progressively from day 30 to day 180 as diversity fell.

The CDR3 extends over 14 amino acids. Germline-derived CDR1 and CDR2 are SGHNT and YENEEA. The V gene lost 8 bases and the J gene lost 6 bases, with 18 bases spanning the gap. Sequenced: peripheral blood mononuclear cells. The chain joins TRBV11-3 to TRBJ2-3; D remains unclear. This clonotype was obtained from a woman between 45 and 60 years old in good health. Some clones in this sample may be carry-over from other donors' samples. CDR3 sequence reads: CASQRGAVPDTQYF. In DNA form, the CDR3 reads TGTGCCAGCCAAAGAGGAGCAGTCCCGGATACGCAGTATTTT.